This is a list of T cell receptor beta chains from one sample in a study of technical replicates of blood from several donors. Assay used: immunoSEQ multiplex PCR; TCRdb lists only in-frame clones, some missing. Of more than 90,000 clones listed, 95% to 97% were seen once; the top ten hold 0.36%. Source material: T cells isolated from PBMCs. All receptors come from a human donor in good health. Both conserved end residues are part of each CDR3.

J gene: TRBJ1-1
V gene: TRBV5-1
CDR3 protein: CASSLTGLPNTEAFF

J gene: TRBJ2-5
V gene: TRBV6-6
CDR3 protein: CASSPLRTGLPQTQYF

J gene: TRBJ2-1
V gene: TRBV7-9
CDR3 protein: CASRSSGRFNEQFF

J gene: TRBJ2-3
V gene: TRBV5-1
CDR3 protein: CASRPGGSDTQYF

J gene: TRBJ1-1
V gene: TRBV30
CDR3 protein: CAWSVGGVTEAFF

J gene: TRBJ1-1
V gene: TRBV5-1
CDR3 protein: CASSLEGGLTFMNTEAFF

J gene: .
V gene: TRBV20-1
CDR3 protein: CSANRDHEQYF

J gene: TRBJ1-1
V gene: TRBV5-4
CDR3 protein: CASSSGLGNLMNTEAFF

J gene: TRBJ2-1
V gene: TRBV5-4
CDR3 protein: CASSLGPGLAGGSEQFF

J gene: TRBJ1-1
V gene: TRBV9
CDR3 protein: CASSIEPLYRVGTEAFF

J gene: TRBJ1-1
V gene: TRBV7-6
CDR3 protein: CASSPPTGAGKAFF

J gene: TRBJ2-7
V gene: TRBV19
CDR3 protein: CASRVSGNYEQYF

J gene: TRBJ2-3
V gene: TRBV30
CDR3 protein: CAWSRTTADTQYF

J gene: TRBJ1-5
V gene: TRBV5-5
CDR3 protein: CASSRTEASNQPQHF

J gene: TRBJ1-3
V gene: TRBV7-3
CDR3 protein: CANDRGRGNTIYF

J gene: TRBJ2-3
V gene: TRBV5-4
CDR3 protein: CASSSGRWSTDTQYF

J gene: TRBJ2-7
V gene: TRBV4-3
CDR3 protein: CASSETGGAEYEQYF

J gene: TRBJ1-4
V gene: TRBV11-2
CDR3 protein: CASSPSGREKLFF

J gene: TRBJ2-3
V gene: TRBV9
CDR3 protein: CASGPGRAVQVRTDTQYF

J gene: TRBJ1-1
V gene: TRBV25-1
CDR3 protein: CASTTGSTEAFF

J gene: TRBJ2-1
V gene: TRBV7-2
CDR3 protein: CASSQLAGGNEQFF

J gene: TRBJ2-7
V gene: TRBV11-2
CDR3 protein: CASSLELGTVFTYEQYF

J gene: TRBJ1-2
V gene: TRBV9
CDR3 protein: CASSVGAGARDGYTF

J gene: TRBJ1-2
V gene: TRBV6-6
CDR3 protein: CASRGTGFYGYTF

J gene: TRBJ1-5
V gene: TRBV9
CDR3 protein: CASSVQEQGAQVHNFNQPQHF

J gene: TRBJ1-1
V gene: TRBV19
CDR3 protein: CASSTLQGALGTEAFF

J gene: TRBJ1-2
V gene: TRBV27
CDR3 protein: CASRGSPNYGYTF

J gene: TRBJ2-1
V gene: TRBV10-3
CDR3 protein: CAIRARGNEQFF

J gene: TRBJ2-1
V gene: TRBV25-1
CDR3 protein: CATSSAGTSGQEQFF

J gene: TRBJ2-6
V gene: TRBV28
CDR3 protein: CASSHPTRFSGANVLTF

J gene: TRBJ2-1
V gene: TRBV27
CDR3 protein: CASSFSSPPAYNEQFF

J gene: TRBJ2-4
V gene: TRBV15
CDR3 protein: CATSSRGAAKNIQYF

J gene: TRBJ1-6
V gene: TRBV5-6
CDR3 protein: CASSFGINSPLHF

J gene: TRBJ1-5
V gene: TRBV28
CDR3 protein: CASSLRQPQHF

J gene: TRBJ1-4
V gene: TRBV19
CDR3 protein: CASSSPGHPATNEKLFF

J gene: TRBJ2-7
V gene: TRBV2
CDR3 protein: CASSTEGHPTYEQYF

J gene: TRBJ1-4
V gene: TRBV7-2
CDR3 protein: CASSRDRAEKLFF

J gene: TRBJ2-7
V gene: TRBV2
CDR3 protein: CASSGPGTGGRGYEQYF

J gene: TRBJ1-4
V gene: TRBV7-2
CDR3 protein: CASSSGVNNEKLFF

J gene: TRBJ1-1
V gene: TRBV19
CDR3 protein: CASSIGGGTSEAFF

J gene: TRBJ2-7
V gene: TRBV18
CDR3 protein: CASSGLRGYEQYF

J gene: TRBJ1-2
V gene: TRBV28
CDR3 protein: CASRMNRVNYGYTF

J gene: TRBJ2-7
V gene: TRBV6-5
CDR3 protein: CASSPDYLESYEQYF

J gene: TRBJ2-1
V gene: TRBV25-1
CDR3 protein: CASSVRLAGGGNEQFF

J gene: TRBJ1-2
V gene: TRBV15
CDR3 protein: CATSSDREGNPIWGGYTF

J gene: TRBJ1-1
V gene: TRBV30
CDR3 protein: CAWSPTARDTEAFF

J gene: TRBJ1-5
V gene: TRBV10-1
CDR3 protein: CASTPHSNQPQHF

J gene: TRBJ1-1
V gene: TRBV4-1
CDR3 protein: CASSLLADTGASEAFF

J gene: TRBJ1-2
V gene: TRBV30
CDR3 protein: CAWRDRNNYGYTF

J gene: TRBJ2-7
V gene: TRBV27
CDR3 protein: CASSFGLAGASYEQYF

J gene: TRBJ2-2
V gene: TRBV7-3
CDR3 protein: CASSAIQGAYTGELFF

J gene: TRBJ1-1
V gene: TRBV27
CDR3 protein: CASSTTGGAYTEAFF

J gene: TRBJ1-2
V gene: TRBV15
CDR3 protein: CATSRNLLTGEGDYGYTF

J gene: TRBJ2-7
V gene: TRBV7-8
CDR3 protein: CASTMGARRDEQYF

J gene: TRBJ2-1
V gene: TRBV27
CDR3 protein: CASSPAGGYEQFF

J gene: TRBJ2-3
V gene: TRBV6-4
CDR3 protein: CASKTSGSTDTQYF

J gene: TRBJ2-3
V gene: TRBV7-7
CDR3 protein: CASSNPGASGDTQYF